The 28 T cell receptor beta chains below come from one sample, sequenced in a study of T cells in Graves' hyperthyroidism and ophthalmopathy. Amplification targeted TCR beta CDR3 regions from RNA transcripts. The HTBI primer set served for first-round RT-PCR of the TCR CDR3. TCRdb recomputed calls from the multiplex PCR reads with MiXCR, one row per CDR3 protein. The top ten clones hold around 32% of a sample with some 490,000 distinct CDR3 sequences, about 16% of them seen once. The sequencing input was blood. The receptors originated from a young woman with Graves' ophthalmopathy.

V gene TRBV6-2 or TRBV6-3 combines with J gene TRBJ2-7, with 7 bases lining up with TRBD1. This CDR3 is built from 17 residues. The trim removed 6 bases at V and 3 bases at J, leaving 17 bases unmatched. Germline V gene lookup returns CDR1 MNHEY and CDR2 SVGEGT. This CDR3 reads CASSPGQIIAGSYEQYF. In nucleotides, the CDR3 is TGTGCCAGCAGCCCGGGACAGATTATCGCCGGTAGCTACGAGCAGTACTTC.

This clonotype was observed at least ten times. The chain carries TRBV3-2 and TRBJ2-2; the table's D call, TRBD1, was not checked against the DNA. TRBV3-2 is a recognized pseudogene. This CDR3 contains 16 residues. CDR3 protein: CASSPPGRRNTGELFF. The CDR3 DNA is TGTGCCAGCAGCCCCCCTGGGCGGAGGAACACCGGGGAGCTGTTTTTT.

A few counts support this clonotype. This chain joins TRBV5-6 and TRBJ2-1, with 8 bases aligning to TRBD2. The CDR3 is 15 residues long. Per germline, CDR1 SGHDT and CDR2 YYEEEE. The V and J ends lost 2 bases and 9 bases, in that order; junction bases with no gene match: 10. Here the CDR3 DNA reads TGTGCCAGCAGCTTTATTATTAGCGGGATAAGTGAGCAGTTCTTC. Protein sequence: CASSFIISGISEQFF.

This clonotype was seen many times. V gene TRBV5-1 combines with J gene TRBJ1-2; D gene ambiguous. The CDR3 sequence is 13 residues long. V was clipped by 5 bases and J by 3 bases, with 11 bases between them. Per the germline V gene, CDR1 is SGHRS and CDR2 is YFSETQ. The CDR3 DNA follows: TGCGCCAGCAGTCGGACGGGAGACTATGGCTACACCTTC. This sequence encodes CASSRTGDYGYTF.

The J gene is TRBJ2-3, the V gene TRBV7-9; 9 positions agree with TRBD1. The CDR3 contains 16 residues. The V and J ends lost 5 bases and 3 bases, in that order; junction bases with no gene match: 9. Germline V CDR1 and CDR2: SEHNR, FQNEAQ (reference sequence). The CDR3 sequence is CASSGRTGEGTDTQYF. DNA for the CDR3: TGTGCCAGCAGCGGACGGACAGGGGAGGGGACAGATACGCAGTATTTT.

This clonotype was recorded many times. The chain combines TRBV7-2 with TRBJ2-3; TRBD2 agrees at 13 bases. V shed 5 bases, J shed 0 bases, and the junction held 5 bases outside the gene matches. CDR1 and CDR2 from the germline V gene are SGHTA and FQGNSA. The CDR3 has 17 amino acids. The CDR3 bases are TGTGCCAGCAGCGAACGGACTAGCGGGAGTAGCACAGATACGCAGTATTTT. Its protein product is CASSERTSGSSTDTQYF.

This clonotype has more than one count but fewer than ten. The V and J genes are TRBV9 and TRBJ2-2, with D unclear. The CDR3 runs 13 residues. Trimming removed 3 bases from V and 5 bases from J, with 8 bases in between. Germline V gene data show CDR1 as SGDLS and CDR2 as YYNGEE. CDR3 loop: CASSASVTGELFF. CDR3 nucleotide sequence: TGTGCCAGCAGCGCAAGCGTAACCGGGGAGCTGTTTTTT.

The genes are TRBV19 and TRBJ2-1; D uncertain. This CDR3 has 13 amino acids. Trimming took 5 bases from V and 6 from J, leaving 11 bases between them. Germline CDR1 is LNHDA and CDR2 is SQIVND (reference sequence). The CDR3 nucleotides are TGTGCCAGTAGTTCCGATAAGAGCAATGAGCAGTTCTTC. Its translation: CASSSDKSNEQFF. Looking up the rest from reference TRBV19 and TRBJ2-1 gives the full variable domain: DGGITQSPKYLFRKEGQNVTLSCEQNLNHDAMYWYRQDPGQGLRLIYYSQIVNDFQKGDIAEGYSVSREKKESFPLTVTSAQKNPTAFYLCASSSDKSNEQFFGPGTRLTVL.

This clonotype was seen at least ten times. The DNA of the CDR3 is TGTGCCAGCAGTTCCAACAGACAGGCCTACGAGCAGTACTTC. As protein: CASSSNRQAYEQYF. J is TRBJ2-7 and V is TRBV12-3 or TRBV12-4, with D possibly being TRBD1 (6 bases). The V and J ends lost 4 bases and 2 bases respectively, with 12 bases between them. This CDR3 is 14 amino acids long.

This clonotype was detected once. CDR3 sequence reads: CASRQDGGYEQYF. Written as DNA, the CDR3 is TGTGCCAGTCGACAGGATGGGGGATACGAGCAGTACTTC. The V and J genes are TRBV7-3 and TRBJ2-7; a possible D gene is TRBD1 (6 bases). The CDR3 is 13 residues long. Between the trimmed V and J ends, which lost 9 bases and 4 bases, there was a span of 16 bases. Germline loops: CDR1 SGHTA, CDR2 FQGTGA.

This clonotype was seen at least ten times. The chain combines TRBV28 with TRBJ2-5; D unresolved. Germline lookup yields CDR1 MDHEN and CDR2 SYDVKM. Trimming took off 5 bases at V and 1 base at J, with 11 bases between the two ends. CDR3 length: 14 amino acids. In DNA form, the CDR3 reads TGTGCCAGCAGTGCCCGCGGTTCCCAAGAGACCCAGTACTTC. Translation: CASSARGSQETQYF.

The chain uses TRBV5-6 and TRBJ1-1; 7 positions match TRBD1. CDR3 length: 17 residues. V shed 0 bases and J 0 bases; nucleotides not matched to a gene: 8. Germline CDR1 SGHDT, CDR2 YYEEEE. CDR3 coding DNA: TGTGCCAGCAGCTTGGTGCGGGACAGCTTAATGAACACTGAAGCTTTCTTT. Residues: CASSLVRDSLMNTEAFF.

This clonotype was seen ten or more times. The V and J genes are TRBV7-4 and TRBJ2-1, with D perhaps TRBD1 or TRBD2 (5 bases each). The CDR3 contains 14 residues. The V and J ends lost 4 bases and 4 bases respectively, with 11 bases between them. Germline V gene data show CDR1 as SGHVT and CDR2 as SQSDAQ. The CDR3 sequence: CASSSWDQYNEQFF. CDR3 sequence (DNA): TGTGCCAGCAGCTCGTGGGACCAATACAATGAGCAGTTCTTC.

A few counts support this clonotype. The chain is built from TRBV20-1 and TRBJ2-7, with 10 bases that match TRBD2. Trimming cost V 6 bases and J 4 bases; bases outside gene matches: 6. Looked up from germline, CDR1 is DFQATT and CDR2 is SNEGSKA (reference sequence). The CDR3 sequence is 13 residues long. The CDR3 spells CSASASGGYEQYF. As DNA, the CDR3 is TGCAGTGCATCTGCTAGCGGGGGATACGAGCAGTACTTC.

The rearrangement uses TRBV6-2 or TRBV6-3 and TRBJ2-1, with D maybe TRBD1 (7 bases). Gene TRBJ2-7 matches the end of the DNA better, so the J call may be wrong. The CDR3 totals 16 residues. In germline, CDR1 is MNHEY, CDR2 SVGEGT. The chain's CDR3 is CASSYSAGQTNNEQYF. In DNA, the CDR3 is TGTGCCAGCAGTTACTCTGCGGGACAGACCAACAATGAGCAGTACTTC.

The chain uses TRBV2 and TRBJ2-7; D is ambiguous. The germline V gene has CDR1 SNHLY and CDR2 FYNNEI. The CDR3 is 14 residues long. The V end lost 9 bases, the J end lost 0 bases, and 15 bases lay between the germline ends. The chain's CDR3 is CASRRQTSSYEQYF. CDR3 in DNA: TGTGCCAGTAGAAGGCAAACGAGCTCCTACGAGCAGTACTTC.

This clonotype was seen only a few times. V and J are TRBV29-1 and TRBJ2-7, with D tentatively TRBD1 or TRBD2 (5 bases each). The CDR3 sequence is 13 residues long. V lost 5 bases and J lost 2, with 13 bases in between. CDR1 is SQVTM, CDR2 ANQGSEA, per germline. CDR3 sequence reads: CSVLGDRPYEQYF. The CDR3 nucleotides read TGCAGCGTTCTGGGAGACAGACCCTACGAGCAGTACTTC.

The V gene is TRBV5-1, the J gene TRBJ2-2, with D possibly matching TRBD2 (5 bases). With 2 bases removed from V and 4 bases from J, the gap between germline ends came to 15 bases. Germline lookup yields CDR1 SGHRS and CDR2 YFSETQ. The CDR3 covers 16 residues. This CDR3 is CASSFWAAGLTGELFF. In nucleotides, the CDR3 is TGCGCCAGCAGCTTCTGGGCGGCTGGACTCACCGGGGAGCTGTTTTTT.

This clonotype occurred a few times. CDR3: CASSQSTASNEKLFF. The CDR3 DNA is TGTGCCAGCAGCCAATCGACAGCCTCTAATGAAAAACTGTTTTTT. This sequence joins TRBV5-8 and TRBJ1-4; perhaps TRBD1 as D (5 bases). V lost 4 bases and J 3 bases, leaving 13 bases between the germline ends. The CDR3 contains 15 residues. Germline V gene sequence: CDR1 SGHTS, CDR2 YDEGEE.

The chain uses TRBV5-1 and TRBJ1-3; possibly TRBD1 for D (6 bases). Trimming left V 4 bases short and J 0 bases short, with 14 bases between. CDR1 SGHRS and CDR2 YFSETQ come from the germline V gene. This CDR3 is 16 amino acids long. The CDR3 spells CASSTGDTNSGNTIYF. The CDR3 DNA is TGCGCCAGCAGCACCGGGGACACCAACTCTGGAAACACCATATATTTT.

The J gene is TRBJ2-7, the V gene TRBV5-6; D is perhaps TRBD2 (6 bases). V dropped 0 bases and J dropped 3 bases, with 19 bases sitting between them. Germline V gene sequence: CDR1 SGHDT, CDR2 YYEEEE. The CDR3 spans 17 residues. The CDR3 region has the DNA TGTGCCAGCAGCTTGGTTGGAGGGAACGAAGTAGACTACGAGCAGTACTTC. Translating it yields CASSLVGGNEVDYEQYF.

The CDR3 spells CASKDRGDPWREKLFF. The CDR3 DNA reads as TGTGCCAGCAAGGACAGGGGCGATCCCTGGAGGGAAAAACTGTTTTTT. The rearrangement links TRBV27 to TRBJ1-4; 9 positions match TRBD1. Germline-derived CDR1 and CDR2 are MNHEY and SMNVEV (reference sequence). After removal of 7 bases from V and 8 bases from J, the junction contained 14 bases not matched to a gene. The CDR3 has 16 amino acids.

This clonotype was recorded a few times. V usage is TRBV29-1 and J usage is TRBJ2-3; 7 bases are shared with TRBD1. Losses at the gene ends were 6 bases for V and 1 base for J; bases not matched to a gene: 4. Germline lookup yields CDR1 SQVTM and CDR2 ANQGSEA. The CDR3 runs 13 residues. The CDR3 protein is CSVPGQGTDTQYF. DNA for the CDR3: TGCAGCGTCCCAGGACAGGGCACAGATACGCAGTATTTT.

The chain is built from TRBV9 and TRBJ2-1, with 9 bases matching TRBD2. Germline V CDR1 and CDR2: SGDLS, YYNGEE. The V and J ends lost 3 bases and 4 bases, in that order; junction bases with no gene match: 5. The CDR3 loop spans 15 amino acids. Here the CDR3 reads CASSGSGRVYNEQFF. DNA for the CDR3: TGTGCCAGCAGCGGTAGCGGGAGAGTTTACAATGAGCAGTTCTTC.

This clonotype appeared many times. The chain has TRBV12-3 or TRBV12-4 and TRBJ1-5; tentatively, D is TRBD1 (6 bases). V lost 3 bases, J lost 0 bases, and 9 bases lay in between. The CDR3 contains 15 residues. This CDR3 is CASSLGTNSNQPQHF. In DNA form, the CDR3 reads TGTGCCAGCAGTTTGGGGACAAATAGCAATCAGCCCCAGCATTTT.

V is TRBV27 and J is TRBJ1-3, with D perhaps matching TRBD1 (6 bases). The CDR3 sequence is 15 residues long. V shed 7 bases and J shed 0 bases, with 13 bases lying between them. Germline CDR1 is MNHEY and CDR2 is SMNVEV (reference sequence). The CDR3 DNA reads TGTGCCAGCAAAGTCACAGGGACCTCTGGAAACACCATATATTTT. Its translation is CASKVTGTSGNTIYF.

Many counts were recorded for this clonotype. V usage is TRBV6-1 and J usage is TRBJ2-7, with D tentatively TRBD1 (6 bases). V shed 6 bases and J shed 2 bases, with 14 bases lying between them. CDR3 length: 14 amino acids. Germline CDR1 is MNHNS and CDR2 is SASEGT. The CDR3, as DNA: TGTGCCAGCAGAAACCGACAGGAACCCTACGAGCAGTACTTC. Translated: CASRNRQEPYEQYF.

This clonotype was recorded many times. The CDR3 here is CSANRGSYEQYF. CDR3 nucleotides: TGCAGTGCTAATAGGGGTTCCTACGAGCAGTACTTC. The chain recombines TRBV20-1 with TRBJ2-7; a possible D gene is TRBD1 (5 bases). V lost 4 bases, J lost 1 base, and 8 bases lay in between. This CDR3 region has 12 residues. Germline assignment: CDR1 DFQATT and CDR2 SNEGSKA (reference sequence).